The rows below give T cell receptor beta chains drawn from one sample of a study of blood T cell repertoires in COVID-19. Measured with immunoSEQ multiplex PCR; TCRdb has only the in-frame clones, and not every one. This sample carries 230,000 or so clones, 65% to 85% of them seen once, and the ten largest clones take roughly 8.7%. The specimen was peripheral blood. The receptors stem from a man between 40 and 49 years old with active or convalescent COVID-19. Both conserved end residues are part of each CDR3. The D gene is left open where the match is weak. Some rows mark clone size as missing; the rest say once, few, many or name a class of expanded clone.

TRBJ1-2	NA	NA	TRBV27	13	TGTGCCAGCAGTCTAACAGAGAACTATGGCTACACCTTC	CASSLTENYGYTF
TRBJ1-4	NA	NA	TRBV5-1	15	TGCGCCAGCAGCTTGACCGGGCAGGGCAAAGAAAAACTGTTTTTT	CASSLTGQGKEKLFF
TRBJ1-3	NA	NA	TRBV2	14	TGTGCCAGCAGTGAAGGGCGGTTTGGAAACACCATATATTTT	CASSEGRFGNTIYF
TRBJ2-5	NA	TRBD1	TRBV5-6	15	TGTGCCAGCAGCGGAACAGGGGCCGCCGAAGAGACCCAGTACTTC	CASSGTGAAEETQYF
TRBJ2-3	NA	TRBD2	TRBV5-4	18	TGTGCCAGCAGCACGGGACTAGCGGGGGCCCGGGGCACAGATACGCAGTATTTT	CASSTGLAGARGTDTQYF
TRBJ2-1	NA	TRBD2	TRBV4-1	17	TGCGCCAGCAGCCAAGATTTCGGCGGGAGCTCCTACAATGAGCAGTTCTTC	CASSQDFGGSSYNEQFF
TRBJ1-6	NA	NA	TRBV12-3/TRBV12-4	13	TGTGCCAGCAGTTTAATCAGGAATTCACCCCTCCACTTT	CASSLIRNSPLHF
TRBJ2-3	NA	NA	TRBV5-4	16	TGTGCCAGCAGCTCCCCGGGTAGTAGGAGCACAGATACGCAGTATTTT	CASSSPGSRSTDTQYF
TRBJ1-1	NA	NA	TRBV6-5	14	TGTGCCAGCAGTTACGGGGGGGGCGGCACTGAAGCTTTCTTT	CASSYGGGGTEAFF
TRBJ2-2	NA	NA	TRBV7-9	15	TGTGCCAGCCCCTTTCCACAGTCGAACACCGGGGAGCTGTTTTTT	CASPFPQSNTGELFF
TRBJ1-4	NA	TRBD1	TRBV20-1	16	TGCAGTGCTAGTAGAATGGCACAGGGGTTTAGTGAAAAACTGTTTTTT	CSASRMAQGFSEKLFF
TRBJ1-3	few	NA	TRBV19	12	TGTGCCAGTAGTAGGCTTGGAAACACCATATATTTT	CASSRLGNTIYF
TRBJ2-3	NA	NA	TRBV5-1	15	TGCGCCAGCAGTCACAGCTATCTGGGCACAGATACGCAGTATTTT	CASSHSYLGTDTQYF
TRBJ2-2	NA	TRBD1	TRBV6-5	15	TGTGCCAGTAGCCCCGGGACAGGGGAAACCGGGGAGCTGTTTTTT	CASSPGTGETGELFF
TRBJ2-5	NA	TRBD2	TRBV6-6	16	TGTGCCAGCAGTTACTCGAGACTAGCAGTCCAAGAGACCCAGTACTTC	CASSYSRLAVQETQYF
TRBJ2-5	NA	TRBD1	TRBV7-3	15	TGTGCCAGCAGCCTCACAGGGGTGGAGTCGGAGACCCAGTACTTC	CASSLTGVESETQYF
TRBJ1-5	NA	NA	TRBV19	13	TGTGCCAGTAACCCAACAGGGAGGGAGCCCCAGCATTTT	CASNPTGREPQHF
TRBJ2-7	once	NA	TRBV9	13	TGTGCCAGCAGCGTAGGGGTGCCGGGAGAGCAGTACTTC	CASSVGVPGEQYF
TRBJ2-7	NA	TRBD1	TRBV11-2	15	TGTGCCAGCAGTCCACAGGGGGCCCATACCTACGAGCAGTACTTC	CASSPQGAHTYEQYF
TRBJ2-7	NA	NA	TRBV6-5	15	TGTGCCAGCAAAACAACGGGGGTTTTCTCCTACGAGCAGTACTTC	CASKTTGVFSYEQYF
TRBJ1-1	NA	TRBD1	TRBV25-1	14	TGTGCCAGCAGCGACCCACAGGGGAGGACTGAAGCTTTCTTT	CASSDPQGRTEAFF
TRBJ2-7	few	TRBD1	TRBV5-1	15	TGCGCCAGCCTCCCAGGCGGGACAGGGAACTACGAGCAGTACTTC	CASLPGGTGNYEQYF
TRBJ1-5	NA	NA	TRBV6-2/TRBV6-3	14	TGTGCCAGCAGTTACTCGTTAGAGAATCAGCCCCAGCATTTT	CASSYSLENQPQHF
TRBJ1-2	NA	NA	TRBV6-5	15	TGTGCCAGCAGTTTACTACGGACAGATCTCTATGGCTACACCTTC	CASSLLRTDLYGYTF
TRBJ1-5	NA	NA	TRBV12-1	15	TGTGCCAGCACCATAAGGGGGCCAAGCAATCAGCCCCAGCATTTT	CASTIRGPSNQPQHF
TRBJ2-7	NA	NA	TRBV28	14	TGTGCCTTGGGATCGTCAGGGCCACCCTACGAGCAGTACTTC	CALGSSGPPYEQYF
TRBJ2-1	NA	NA	TRBV2	11	TGTGCCAGCAGGGAGTACAATGAGCAGTTCTTC	CASREYNEQFF
TRBJ2-7	NA	NA	TRBV5-6	14	TGTGCCAGCAGCATACAGGGATCGGGCTACGAGCAGTACTTC	CASSIQGSGYEQYF
TRBJ2-1	NA	NA	TRBV24-1	14	TGTGCCACCAGTGATTCGGGCCTTAGCGGCCCGGGGTTCTTC	CATSDSGLSGPGFF
TRBJ1-5	NA	NA	TRBV2	14	TGTGCCAGCAGTGACGAGGGCGGCAATCAGCCCCAGCATTTT	CASSDEGGNQPQHF
TRBJ1-1	NA	TRBD1	TRBV24-1	13	TGTGCCACCAGTGGGGGACAGGGGGGGAGAGCTTTCTTT	CATSGGQGGRAFF
TRBJ1-6	NA	NA	TRBV3-1/TRBV3-2	14	TGTGCCAGCAGTCGAGGACAGCATAATTCACCCCTCCACTTT	CASSRGQHNSPLHF
TRBJ2-3	NA	TRBD2	TRBV24-1	15	TGTGCCACCAGTGTTCCTAGCGGGGGGACAGATACGCAGTATTTT	CATSVPSGGTDTQYF
TRBJ1-2	NA	NA	TRBV3-1/TRBV3-2	11	TGTGCCAGCAGAGGGGAAGTCGGCTACACCTTC	CASRGEVGYTF
TRBJ1-2	NA	NA	TRBV7-2	14	TGTGCCAGCAGCTTAACGCAGGGCCTGTGGGGCTACACCTTC	CASSLTQGLWGYTF
TRBJ1-5	NA	NA	TRBV27	16	TGTGCCAGCAGTCCTACCCCTTACGTTAGCAATCAGCCCCAGCATTTT	CASSPTPYVSNQPQHF
TRBJ2-1	NA	NA	TRBV12-5	11	TGTGCTAGTGGTTTGGTCGATGAGCAGTTCTTC	CASGLVDEQFF
TRBJ1-1	NA	NA	TRBV29-1	10	TGCACCGCAGGGGACACTGAAGCTTTCTTT	CTAGDTEAFF
TRBJ2-1	NA	TRBD2	TRBV10-3	13	TGTGCCATCAGTGATCGGGGGGGGAATGAGCAGTTCTTC	CAISDRGGNEQFF
TRBJ2-5	NA	NA	TRBV11-2	15	TGTGCCAGCAGCTTTTCTGGGAGAGACCAAGAGACCCAGTACTTC	CASSFSGRDQETQYF
TRBJ2-7	few	TRBD1	TRBV19	14	TGTGCCAGTAGTACCGGACAGGGGGCTGGCGAGCAGTACTTC	CASSTGQGAGEQYF
TRBJ1-2	NA	NA	TRBV6-5	13	TGTGCCAGCAGGGCAGGCGACGCCTATGGCTACACCTTC	CASRAGDAYGYTF
TRBJ2-3	once	TRBD2	TRBV5-4	16	TGTGCCAGCAGCATCCCTAGCGGGGGGATCACAGATACGCAGTATTTT	CASSIPSGGITDTQYF
TRBJ1-4	NA	NA	TRBV5-1	13	TGCGCCAGCCGAGGAAGGGGTAATGAAAAACTGTTTTTT	CASRGRGNEKLFF
TRBJ1-1	NA	NA	TRBV6-5	14	TGTGCCAGCAGTTTTCACGAGCTGAACACTGAAGCTTTCTTT	CASSFHELNTEAFF
TRBJ1-4	NA	NA	TRBV27	14	TGTGCCAGCAGTTTAATAGGGAGTGGTGAAAAACTGTTTTTT	CASSLIGSGEKLFF
TRBJ1-6	NA	TRBD1	TRBV6-5	14	TGTGCCAGCAGTCGGACAGGGGGGGATTCACCCCTCCACTTT	CASSRTGGDSPLHF
TRBJ1-2	NA	NA	TRBV24-1	17	TGTGCCACCAGTGATTTTCGGGCGGGGGGCGCGTCTTATGGCTACACCTTC	CATSDFRAGGASYGYTF
TRBJ1-5	NA	TRBD1	TRBV28	14	TGTGCCAGCAGTCAAACCAGGGGGGACCAGCCCCAGCATTTT	CASSQTRGDQPQHF
TRBJ1-5	few	NA	TRBV6-1	13	TGTGCCAGCAGTGACATGAGCAATCAGCCCCAGCATTTT	CASSDMSNQPQHF
TRBJ2-3	few	TRBD2	TRBV29-1	15	TGCAGCGTTCGGACTAGCGACACTAGCACAGATACGCAGTATTTT	CSVRTSDTSTDTQYF
TRBJ1-1	NA	NA	TRBV7-3	13	TGTGCCAGCAGTTGGGGGCAACGGGGTGAAGCTTTCTTT	CASSWGQRGEAFF
TRBJ1-2	NA	NA	TRBV5-1	13	TGCGCCAGCAGCTTGGACACTAACTATGGCTACACCTTC	CASSLDTNYGYTF
TRBJ2-7	NA	NA	TRBV19	14	TGTGCCAGTAGAAGCGCACCTGGCTCCTACGAGCAGTACTTC	CASRSAPGSYEQYF
TRBJ2-2	NA	TRBD1	TRBV29-1	14	TGCAGCGTTGGACAGGGGGTGGGGACCGGGGAGCTGTTTTTT	CSVGQGVGTGELFF